This TCR beta chain originates from a study of blood T cell repertoires in COVID-19. At the level of the study: Whether acute or convalescent, the COVID-19 samples came from the United States, Italy and Spain. Sample material is recorded as cDNA or gDNA derived from T cells, B-cell-depleted T cells, or PBMCs.

In the original analysis: Estimation of nucleated cell counts relied on the amplification of reference gene primers. TCRdb keeps only in-frame clones here, not all; method: immunoSEQ multiplex PCR. V, J and clone size reflect that table, while D and trimming were determined from the DNA. The table has some 160,000 clones, 83% seen once. V lost 5 bases, J lost 0 bases, and 5 bases stayed unmatched. Germline assignment: CDR1 SEHNR and CDR2 FQNEAQ (reference sequence). The CDR3 covers 15 residues. The sample comprised peripheral blood. The gene calls are TRBV7-9 and TRBJ2-5; 8 bases are shared with TRBD1. The sequence was obtained from a woman aged 80 or over with acute or convalescent COVID-19. The CDR3 sequence is CASSPGQVYQETQYF. The CDR3 nucleotides read TGTGCCAGCAGCCCGGGACAGGTGTACCAAGAGACCCAGTACTTC.